Ten or more counts support the clone carrying this TCR beta chain. Next came a second PCR, run for about 6 to 11 cycles, which used a sample-barcoded 5' primer along with a J-beta primer mix. Each CDR3 protein gets one entry after TCRdb re-called the 5' RACE reads with MiXCR. The sample shows hundreds of thousands of distinct CDR3 sequences, about a third of them seen only once. This record belongs to a study of blood T cells in healthy people across ages. The CDR3 extends over 15 amino acids. Trimming took 0 bases from V and 0 from J, leaving 9 bases between them. CDR1 and CDR2 from the germline V gene are LNHNV and YYDKDF (reference sequence).

The sequenced material came from blood. This TCR was recovered from an elderly woman in good health. The rearrangement links TRBV15 to TRBJ2-7; D perhaps matches TRBD1 (5 bases). CDR3 DNA sequence: TGTGCCACCAGCAGAGACAGGGTTCTCTCCTACGAGCAGTACTTC. Residues: CATSRDRVLSYEQYF.